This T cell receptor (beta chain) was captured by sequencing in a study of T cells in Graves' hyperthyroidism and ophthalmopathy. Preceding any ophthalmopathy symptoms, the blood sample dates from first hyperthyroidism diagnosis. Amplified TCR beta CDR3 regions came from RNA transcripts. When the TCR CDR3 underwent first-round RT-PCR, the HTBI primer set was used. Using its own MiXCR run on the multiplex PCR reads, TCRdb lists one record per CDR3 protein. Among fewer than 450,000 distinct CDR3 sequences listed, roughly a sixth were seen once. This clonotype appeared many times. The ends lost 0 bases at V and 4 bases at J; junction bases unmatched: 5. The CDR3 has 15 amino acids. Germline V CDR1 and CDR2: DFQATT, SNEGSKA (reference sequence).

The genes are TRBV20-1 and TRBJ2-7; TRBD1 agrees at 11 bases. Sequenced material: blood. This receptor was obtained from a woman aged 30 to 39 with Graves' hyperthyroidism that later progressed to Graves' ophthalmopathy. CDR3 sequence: CSARDTDRGQYEQYF. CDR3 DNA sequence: TGCAGTGCTAGAGATACGGACAGGGGGCAGTACGAGCAGTACTTC.